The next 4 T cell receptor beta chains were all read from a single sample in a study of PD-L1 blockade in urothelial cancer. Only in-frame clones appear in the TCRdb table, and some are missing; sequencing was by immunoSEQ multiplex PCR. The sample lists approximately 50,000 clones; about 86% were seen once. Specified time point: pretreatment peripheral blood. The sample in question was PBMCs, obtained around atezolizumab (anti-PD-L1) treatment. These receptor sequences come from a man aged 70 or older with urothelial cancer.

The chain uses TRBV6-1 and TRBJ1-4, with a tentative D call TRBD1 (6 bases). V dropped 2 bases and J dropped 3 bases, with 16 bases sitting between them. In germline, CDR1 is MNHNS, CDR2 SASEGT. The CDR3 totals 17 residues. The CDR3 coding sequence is TGTGCCAGCAGTGAACTCAGACAGGTCTCGGCTAATGAAAAACTGTTTTTT. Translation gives CASSELRQVSANEKLFF.

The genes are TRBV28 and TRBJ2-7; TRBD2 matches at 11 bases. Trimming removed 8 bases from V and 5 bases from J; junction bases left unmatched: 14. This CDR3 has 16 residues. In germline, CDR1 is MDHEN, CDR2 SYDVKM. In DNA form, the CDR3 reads TGTGCCAGCGGGTTGACTAGCGGGGTGTTGCGCCACGAGCAGTACTTC. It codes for CASGLTSGVLRHEQYF.

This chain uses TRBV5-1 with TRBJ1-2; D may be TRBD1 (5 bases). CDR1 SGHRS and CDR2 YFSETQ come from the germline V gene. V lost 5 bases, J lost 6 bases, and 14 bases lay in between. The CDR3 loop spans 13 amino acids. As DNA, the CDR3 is TGCGCCAGCAGGCGGGACGTTCGAGATGGCTACACCTTC. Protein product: CASRRDVRDGYTF.

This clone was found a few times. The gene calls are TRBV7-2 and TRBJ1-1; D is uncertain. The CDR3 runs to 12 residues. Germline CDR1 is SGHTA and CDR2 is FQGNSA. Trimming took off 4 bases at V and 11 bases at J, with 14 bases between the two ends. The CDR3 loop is CASSSDFFRAFF. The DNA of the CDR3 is TGTGCCAGCAGCTCAGACTTCTTTCGGGCTTTCTTT. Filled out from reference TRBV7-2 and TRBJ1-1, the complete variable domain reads GAGVSQSPSNKVTEKGKDVELRCDPISGHTALYWYRQSLGQGLEFLIYFQGNSAPDKSGLPSDRFSAERTGGSVSTLTIQRTQQEDSAVYLCASSSDFFRAFFGQGTRLTVV.